This TCR beta chain stems from a study of cytomegalovirus exposure and HLA in healthy donors. Whole-study context: Sequencing of 150 million to 200 million T cells in an earlier analysis found 90 million to 120 million unique TCR beta sequences.

Worth noting for this clone: Its antigen is not known.

PCR was performed using 60 Vbeta and 13 Jbeta primers. Method: immunoSEQ multiplex PCR; TCRdb's copy keeps in-frame clones and lacks some. Of under 150,000 clones in the sample, 67% were seen once. CDR1 MNHNS and CDR2 SASEGT come from the germline V gene. Germline trimming cut 7 bases from V and 5 bases from J; bases unmatched to any gene: 6. CDR3 length: 14 amino acids. When sampled, the donors appeared nominally healthy, though they likely had unrecorded immune exposures. Study-wide results and caveats: According to an earlier analysis, most TCR beta V segments yielded productive rearrangements about 87% or about 30% of the time.

The TCR comes from a man aged 18 to 29 in good health and CMV-seropositive. The rearrangement uses TRBV6-1 and TRBJ2-5, with 11 bases lining up with TRBD2. The source material was PBMCs. The CDR3 loop is CASNLAGGRETQYF. CDR3 DNA sequence: TGTGCCAGCAATCTAGCGGGGGGCCGGGAGACCCAGTACTTC.